This T cell receptor (beta chain) derives from a study of tumor and adjacent non-tumor tissue in lung cancer. Study in general: Patients comprised approximately eleven adenocarcinoma, 2 squamous cell carcinoma and 1 small cell lung cancer. Aged roughly 31 to 76 years, patients included approximately 11 men and 5 women with stage I to III disease. General observations from the study: Compared with tumor, normal lung showed significantly lower TCR diversity.

The template was RNA from unsorted bulk tissue. Donors were chemotherapy-naive, newly diagnosed lung cancer surgical patients in China, August–November 2014. With regard to this clonotype: Its target is unknown. It is likely a read error, because the conserved phenylalanine at the end of the CDR3 is missing. No DNA is shown, since the ends of the CDR3 on it are uncertain; the CDR3 is the one TCRdb lists.

Three rounds of nested PCR, following a modified ARM-PCR protocol, produced the TCRbeta library. TCRdb reprocessed the multiplex PCR reads with MiXCR, giving one entry per CDR3 protein. Here the sample spans fewer than 85,000 distinct CDR3 sequences, 65% to 90% being singletons. The origin of this receptor is a woman aged 50 to 60 with non-small cell lung cancer. The sample comprised lung tumor tissue.

This chain's CDR3 is CASSELANHEEYL. The chain carries TRBV6-1 and TRBJ2-7; TRBD2 is taken as the D call from the table, unchecked against the DNA. The CDR3 length equals 13 residues, ends included. In germline, CDR1 is MNHNS, CDR2 SASEGT.